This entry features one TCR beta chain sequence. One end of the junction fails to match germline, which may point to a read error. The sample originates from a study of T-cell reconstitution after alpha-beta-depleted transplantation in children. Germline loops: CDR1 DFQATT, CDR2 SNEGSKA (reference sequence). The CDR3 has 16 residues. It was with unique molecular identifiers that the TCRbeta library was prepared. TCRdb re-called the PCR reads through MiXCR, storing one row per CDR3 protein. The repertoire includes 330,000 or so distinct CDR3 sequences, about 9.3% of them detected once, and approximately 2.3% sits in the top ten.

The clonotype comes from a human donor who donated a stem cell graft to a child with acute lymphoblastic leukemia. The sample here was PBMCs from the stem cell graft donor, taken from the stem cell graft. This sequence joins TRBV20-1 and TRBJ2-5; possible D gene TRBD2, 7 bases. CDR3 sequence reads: CCAGVDGGRAVETQYF. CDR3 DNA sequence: TGCTGTGCAGGGGTGGACGGCGGGAGAGCGGTAGAGACCCAGTACTTC.